The TCR beta chain described here comes from a study of molecular identifiers for immune sequencing clone quantification. Study details: In the replicates, RNA derived from around 20,000 or 100,000 naive CD8 cells was divided into five parts, and four were sequenced.

Naive CD8 sequencing libraries were generated from around 20,000 to 990,000 sorted cells, with 10%, 30% or 50% RNA as input. A CD8+CD4-CCR7+CD45RA+ phenotype served as the sorting definition for naive CD8 T cells. Germline lookup yields CDR1 LGHNA and CDR2 YSLEER. With V trimmed by 4 bases and J by 2 bases, 2 bases remained unmatched. The CDR3 runs 14 residues. Preparation of the bulk TCR libraries relied on previously described methods and listed TCR primers. In TCRdb, the PCR reads were re-called with MiXCR into one record per CDR3 protein. Seen here are hundreds of thousands of distinct CDR3 sequences, roughly 23% observed once, and the top ten hold about 0.78%.

The TCR comes from a human donor in good health. Some libraries in this study had Jurkat cell RNA spiked in. The sample was naive CD8+ T cells from blood, with Jurkat cell RNA spiked in. Subset denoted: FACS-sorted CD8+CD4-CCR7+CD45RA+ naive T cells. The chain employs TRBV4-3 and TRBJ2-1; 7 nucleotides line up with TRBD2. The CDR3 here is CASSRSGPYNEQFF. The CDR3 DNA reads TGCGCCAGCAGCCGTAGCGGGCCCTACAATGAGCAGTTCTTC.